A selection of T cell receptor beta chains follows, all from one sample in a study of type 1 regulatory T cells. Each CDR3 protein gets one entry after TCRdb re-called the reads with MiXCR. Among around 64,000 distinct CDR3 sequences listed, about a fifth were seen once. The antigens these receptors bind are not known. Sample: cultured type 1 regulatory T (Tr1) cells, either the whole culture or a sorted fraction (not recorded which). These receptors were obtained from a human donor in good health. The CDR3 runs from the conserved cysteine through the conserved F or W. D genes are given only for firm matches. The size field is filled for only some rows; it gives once, few, many or a size class.

cdr3_nt: TGTGCCAGCACGATCCTGGGCCCAGGACTAGCGGGAGGCTCGTACGAGCAGTACTTC
cdr3_aa: CASTILGPGLAGGSYEQYF
d_call: TRBD2
j_call: TRBJ2-7
clone_size: many
v_call: TRBV6-1

cdr3_nt: TGTGCCAGCAGTCTTCTCCCGGGACAGTCCTACGAGCAGTACTTC
cdr3_aa: CASSLLPGQSYEQYF
d_call: TRBD1
j_call: TRBJ2-7
clone_size: .
v_call: TRBV2

cdr3_nt: TGTGCCAGCAGTTTAGGAGCGGGATCATTCGCCGGGGAGCTGTTTTTT
cdr3_aa: CASSLGAGSFAGELFF
d_call: TRBD2
j_call: TRBJ2-2
clone_size: .
v_call: TRBV12-3/TRBV12-4

cdr3_nt: TGCGCCAGCAGCTTGGCTGGGTTCCCAGGTACCTACGAGCAGTACTTC
cdr3_aa: CASSLAGFPGTYEQYF
d_call: .
j_call: TRBJ2-7
clone_size: .
v_call: TRBV5-1

cdr3_nt: TGTGCCAGCGCGGCCCATCAGCCCCAGCATTTT
cdr3_aa: CASAAHQPQHF
d_call: .
j_call: TRBJ1-5
clone_size: .
v_call: TRBV12-3/TRBV12-4

cdr3_nt: TGCAGTGCTAGACCGTCTCATGCATGGGATGAGCAGTTCTTC
cdr3_aa: CSARPSHAWDEQFF
d_call: .
j_call: TRBJ2-1
clone_size: few
v_call: TRBV20-1

cdr3_nt: TGTGCCAGCAGTTACTCGATCGGGACAGATACGCAGTATTTT
cdr3_aa: CASSYSIGTDTQYF
d_call: .
j_call: TRBJ2-3
clone_size: .
v_call: TRBV6-5

cdr3_nt: TGTGCCAGCAGTGAAGCGCGAGGGACCTCTGGAAACACCATATATTTT
cdr3_aa: CASSEARGTSGNTIYF
d_call: .
j_call: TRBJ1-3
clone_size: .
v_call: TRBV6-1

cdr3_nt: TGTGCCAGCAGCCCAGATCACAGAGTGAAAAACATTCAGTACTTC
cdr3_aa: CASSPDHRVKNIQYF
d_call: .
j_call: TRBJ2-4
clone_size: .
v_call: TRBV5-4

cdr3_nt: TGTGCCAGCTCACCGACGCGGGGACAGGATTTAACTGAAGCTTTCTTT
cdr3_aa: CASSPTRGQDLTEAFF
d_call: TRBD1
j_call: TRBJ1-1
clone_size: few
v_call: TRBV18

cdr3_nt: TGTGCCAGCAGCTGGAGGGCTAATGAAAAACTGTTTTTT
cdr3_aa: CASSWRANEKLFF
d_call: .
j_call: TRBJ1-4
clone_size: .
v_call: TRBV5-5

cdr3_nt: TGTGCCAGCAGTTCCTGGACTAGCGGGAGAGGTAATACGCAGTATTTT
cdr3_aa: CASSSWTSGRGNTQYF
d_call: TRBD2
j_call: TRBJ2-3
clone_size: .
v_call: TRBV6-5

cdr3_nt: TGCGCCAGCAGCCGAAACCAGGGGGCTTTCACTGAAGCTTTCTTT
cdr3_aa: CASSRNQGAFTEAFF
d_call: TRBD1
j_call: TRBJ1-1
clone_size: .
v_call: TRBV5-5

cdr3_nt: TGCAGCGTTGATAGGGGTGGCAATGAGCAGTTCTTC
cdr3_aa: CSVDRGGNEQFF
d_call: .
j_call: TRBJ2-1
clone_size: .
v_call: TRBV29-1

cdr3_nt: TGCAGTGCTAGTCGGGGCCTCCACTCCTACGAGCAGTACTTC
cdr3_aa: CSASRGLHSYEQYF
d_call: .
j_call: TRBJ2-7
clone_size: few
v_call: TRBV20-1

cdr3_nt: TGCAGTGCTAGAGATTTGGGAGCGCAGTTCTTC
cdr3_aa: CSARDLGAQFF
d_call: .
j_call: TRBJ2-1
clone_size: few
v_call: TRBV20-1

cdr3_nt: TGCGCCAGCAGCTTGGTTGGGGGACCGGGACAGGGAGATGGCTACACCTTC
cdr3_aa: CASSLVGGPGQGDGYTF
d_call: TRBD1
j_call: TRBJ1-2
clone_size: few
v_call: TRBV5-1

cdr3_nt: TGCGCCAGCAGCCCCGGACCCGCGAACACTGAAGCTTTCTTT
cdr3_aa: CASSPGPANTEAFF
d_call: .
j_call: TRBJ1-1
clone_size: many
v_call: TRBV5-1

cdr3_nt: TGCAGTGCTAGTCGGGGACAGGGAATAACCTACAATGAGCAGTTCTTC
cdr3_aa: CSASRGQGITYNEQFF
d_call: TRBD1
j_call: TRBJ2-1
clone_size: many
v_call: TRBV20-1

cdr3_nt: TGTGCCAGCAGCTTAACTGATTCCTACGAGCAGTACTTC
cdr3_aa: CASSLTDSYEQYF
d_call: .
j_call: TRBJ2-7
clone_size: .
v_call: TRBV7-8

cdr3_nt: TGCGCCAGCAGCGGCGGGGCGGGTGCTGGGACTGAAGCTTTCTTT
cdr3_aa: CASSGGAGAGTEAFF
d_call: .
j_call: TRBJ1-1
clone_size: few
v_call: TRBV5-1

cdr3_nt: TGTGCCAGCTCACCTCAGCGATCTGGGGCCAACGTCCTGACTTTC
cdr3_aa: CASSPQRSGANVLTF
d_call: .
j_call: TRBJ2-6
clone_size: few
v_call: TRBV18

cdr3_nt: TGCAGTGTCCCATGGGGACTAGCGGGAGACGAGCAGTTCTTC
cdr3_aa: CSVPWGLAGDEQFF
d_call: TRBD2
j_call: TRBJ2-1
clone_size: many
v_call: TRBV20-1

cdr3_nt: TGTGCCAGCAGCGTCGCCGGGACCGACTCTGGAAACACCATATATTTT
cdr3_aa: CASSVAGTDSGNTIYF
d_call: .
j_call: TRBJ1-3
clone_size: few
v_call: TRBV9

cdr3_nt: TGCGCCAGTCGCCTAGCGGGAGAGTTTGATACGCAGTATTTT
cdr3_aa: CASRLAGEFDTQYF
d_call: TRBD2
j_call: TRBJ2-3
clone_size: few
v_call: TRBV5-1

cdr3_nt: TGCAGTGCCAGTGGTAGCGCGGAGACCCAGTACTTC
cdr3_aa: CSASGSAETQYF
d_call: .
j_call: TRBJ2-5
clone_size: few
v_call: TRBV20-1

cdr3_nt: TGTGCCAGCAGCCCCTGGGGGAACACTGAAGCTTTCTTT
cdr3_aa: CASSPWGNTEAFF
d_call: .
j_call: TRBJ1-1
clone_size: .
v_call: TRBV9

cdr3_nt: TGTGCCAGCAGCGTAACTTCTGGAAACACCATATATTTT
cdr3_aa: CASSVTSGNTIYF
d_call: .
j_call: TRBJ1-3
clone_size: many
v_call: TRBV11-3

cdr3_nt: TGTGCCAGCAGTGAAGGAGGTGGGAGGGCAAGGGAGCAGTTCTTC
cdr3_aa: CASSEGGGRAREQFF
d_call: TRBD2
j_call: TRBJ2-1
clone_size: .
v_call: TRBV6-1

cdr3_nt: TGCAGTGCTAGCCTCCCCCAGGGTTTGAACACTGAAGCTTTCTTT
cdr3_aa: CSASLPQGLNTEAFF
d_call: .
j_call: TRBJ1-1
clone_size: few
v_call: TRBV20-1

cdr3_nt: TGTGCCAGCGGCCGAGAGGGCTACACCTTC
cdr3_aa: CASGREGYTF
d_call: .
j_call: TRBJ1-2
clone_size: few
v_call: TRBV12-3/TRBV12-4